This TCR beta chain emerged from a study of T cells expressing NK-cell markers. The CDR3 runs to 15 residues. Reanalyzing the 5' RACE reads, TCRdb keeps one entry per CDR3 protein, without DNA. The sample is made up of some 600,000 distinct CDR3 sequences, and the top ten hold approximately 3.5% of it. The source of this sequence is a man younger than 35 in good health. The specimen was blood T cells: a sorted CD56 or NKG2C T cell subset, CD4+ or CD8+ T cells, or bulk PBMC T cells (not recorded which). J is TRBJ2-2 and V is TRBV12-3 or TRBV12-4; as DNA is missing, the TRBD2 call by TCRdb cannot be tested. The CDR3 region is CASNSLGGRTGELFF.